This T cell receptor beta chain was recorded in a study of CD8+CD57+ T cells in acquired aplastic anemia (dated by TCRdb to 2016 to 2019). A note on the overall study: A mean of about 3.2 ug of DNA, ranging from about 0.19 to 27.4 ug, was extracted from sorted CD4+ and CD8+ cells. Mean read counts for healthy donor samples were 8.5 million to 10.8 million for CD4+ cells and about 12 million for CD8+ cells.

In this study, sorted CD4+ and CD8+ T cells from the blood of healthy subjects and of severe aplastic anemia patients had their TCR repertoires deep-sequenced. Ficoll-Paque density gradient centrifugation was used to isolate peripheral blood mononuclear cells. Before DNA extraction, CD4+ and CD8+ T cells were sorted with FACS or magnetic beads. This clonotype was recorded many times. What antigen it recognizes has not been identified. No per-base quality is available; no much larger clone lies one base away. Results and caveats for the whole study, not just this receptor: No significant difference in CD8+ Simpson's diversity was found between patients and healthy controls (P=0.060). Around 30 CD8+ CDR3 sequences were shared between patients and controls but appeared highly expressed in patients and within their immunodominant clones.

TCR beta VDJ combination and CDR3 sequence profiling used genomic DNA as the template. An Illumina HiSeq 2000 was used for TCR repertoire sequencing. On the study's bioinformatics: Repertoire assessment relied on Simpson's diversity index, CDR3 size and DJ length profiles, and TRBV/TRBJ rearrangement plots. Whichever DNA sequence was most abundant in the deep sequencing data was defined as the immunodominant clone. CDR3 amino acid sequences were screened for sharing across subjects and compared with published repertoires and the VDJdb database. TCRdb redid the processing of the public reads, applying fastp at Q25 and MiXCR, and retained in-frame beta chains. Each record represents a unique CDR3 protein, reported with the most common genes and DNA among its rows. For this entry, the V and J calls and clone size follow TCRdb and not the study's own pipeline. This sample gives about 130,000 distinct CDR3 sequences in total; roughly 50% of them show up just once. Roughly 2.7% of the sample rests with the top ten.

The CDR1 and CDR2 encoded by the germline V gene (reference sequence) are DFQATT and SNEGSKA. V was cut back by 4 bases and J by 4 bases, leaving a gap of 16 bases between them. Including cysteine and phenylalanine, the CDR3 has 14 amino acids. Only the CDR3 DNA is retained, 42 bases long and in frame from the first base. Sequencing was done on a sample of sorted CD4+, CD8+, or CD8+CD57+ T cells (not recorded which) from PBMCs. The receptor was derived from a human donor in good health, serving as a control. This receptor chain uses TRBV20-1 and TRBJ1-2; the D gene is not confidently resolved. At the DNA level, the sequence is TGCAGTGCTACCCCCCAAGCCTGGGGCTATGGCTACACCTTC. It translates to CSATPQAWGYGYTF.